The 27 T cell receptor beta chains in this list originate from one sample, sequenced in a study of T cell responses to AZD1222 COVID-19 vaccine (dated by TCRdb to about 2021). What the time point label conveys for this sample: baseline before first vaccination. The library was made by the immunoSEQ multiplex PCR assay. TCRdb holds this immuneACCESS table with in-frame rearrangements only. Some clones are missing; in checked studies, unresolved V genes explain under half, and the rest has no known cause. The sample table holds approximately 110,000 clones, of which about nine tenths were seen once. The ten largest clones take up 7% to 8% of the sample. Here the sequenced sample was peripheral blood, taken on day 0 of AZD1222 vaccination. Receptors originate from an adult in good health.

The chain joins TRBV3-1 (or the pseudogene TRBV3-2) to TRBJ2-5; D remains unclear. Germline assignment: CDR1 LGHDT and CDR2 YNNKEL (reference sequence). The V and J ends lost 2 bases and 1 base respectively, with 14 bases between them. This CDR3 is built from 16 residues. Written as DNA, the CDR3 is TGTGCCAGCAGCCAAACCAGGAGCAGCTCCCAAGAGACCCAGTACTTC. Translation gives CASSQTRSSSQETQYF.

The DNA of the CDR3 is TGTGCCAGCAGCCAAAGTAAAGATAGCGGACAGGGCAATCAGCCCCAGCATTTT. It translates to CASSQSKDSGQGNQPQHF. The chain is built from TRBV4-2 and TRBJ1-5; TRBD1 matches at 7 bases. Germline CDR1 and CDR2: LGHNA and YNFKEQ. CDR3 size: 18 residues. Trimming removed 2 bases from V and 2 bases from J; junction bases left unmatched: 12.

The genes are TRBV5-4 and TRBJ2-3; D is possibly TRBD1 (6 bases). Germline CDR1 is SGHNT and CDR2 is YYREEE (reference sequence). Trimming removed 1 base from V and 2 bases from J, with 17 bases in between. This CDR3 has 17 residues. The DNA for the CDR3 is TGTGCCAGCAGCTTGTGGGCTCAGGGGTGGATCACAGATACGCAGTATTTT. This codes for CASSLWAQGWITDTQYF.

CDR3 DNA: TGCGCCAGCAGCGTGGGACAGGGGGCGGGAGATACGCAGTATTTT. It translates to CASSVGQGAGDTQYF. The V and J genes are TRBV5-1 and TRBJ2-3; 12 nucleotides align to TRBD1. In germline, CDR1 is SGHRS, CDR2 YFSETQ. The V segment lost 4 bases and the J segment 5 bases; nucleotides outside the gene matches: 5. This CDR3 comprises 15 residues.

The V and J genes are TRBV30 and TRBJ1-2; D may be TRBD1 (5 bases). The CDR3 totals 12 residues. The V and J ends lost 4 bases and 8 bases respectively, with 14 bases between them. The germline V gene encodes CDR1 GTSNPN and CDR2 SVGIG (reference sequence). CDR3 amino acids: CAWTRGAGGYTF. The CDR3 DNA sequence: TGTGCCTGGACCAGAGGGGCGGGAGGCTACACCTTC.

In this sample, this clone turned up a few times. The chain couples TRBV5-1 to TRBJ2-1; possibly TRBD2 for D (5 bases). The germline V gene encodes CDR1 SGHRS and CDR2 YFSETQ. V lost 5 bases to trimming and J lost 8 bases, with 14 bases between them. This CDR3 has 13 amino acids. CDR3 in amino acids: CASRRVGRDEQFF. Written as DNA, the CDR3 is TGCGCCAGCAGGAGGGTAGGTCGGGATGAGCAGTTCTTC.

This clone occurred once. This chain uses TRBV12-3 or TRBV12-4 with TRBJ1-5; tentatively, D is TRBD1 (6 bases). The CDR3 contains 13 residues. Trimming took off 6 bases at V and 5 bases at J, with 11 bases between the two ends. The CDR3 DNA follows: TGTGCCAGCAGGCTAGGGGGGGATCAGCCCCAGCATTTT. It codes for CASRLGGDQPQHF.

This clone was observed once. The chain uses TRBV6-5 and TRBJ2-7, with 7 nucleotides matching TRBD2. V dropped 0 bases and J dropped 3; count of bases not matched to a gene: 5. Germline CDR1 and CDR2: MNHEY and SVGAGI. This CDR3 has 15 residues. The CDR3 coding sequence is TGTGCCAGCAGTTACTCGCGTCGGGGGGACTACGAGCAGTACTTC. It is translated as CASSYSRRGDYEQYF.

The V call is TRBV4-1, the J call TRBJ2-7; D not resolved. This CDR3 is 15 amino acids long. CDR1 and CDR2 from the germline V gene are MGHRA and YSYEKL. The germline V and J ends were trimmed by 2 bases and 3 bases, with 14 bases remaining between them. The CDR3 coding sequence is TGCGCCAGCAGCCAAAGTGGTCAGTCTGGCTACGAGCAGTACTTC. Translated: CASSQSGQSGYEQYF.

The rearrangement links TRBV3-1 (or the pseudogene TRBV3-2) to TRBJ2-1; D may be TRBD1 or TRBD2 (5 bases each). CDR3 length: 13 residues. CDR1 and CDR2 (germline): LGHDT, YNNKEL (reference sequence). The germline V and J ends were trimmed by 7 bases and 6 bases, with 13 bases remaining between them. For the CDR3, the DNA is TGTGCCAGCACCACTAGTAGGGGCAATGAGCAGTTCTTC. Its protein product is CASTTSRGNEQFF.

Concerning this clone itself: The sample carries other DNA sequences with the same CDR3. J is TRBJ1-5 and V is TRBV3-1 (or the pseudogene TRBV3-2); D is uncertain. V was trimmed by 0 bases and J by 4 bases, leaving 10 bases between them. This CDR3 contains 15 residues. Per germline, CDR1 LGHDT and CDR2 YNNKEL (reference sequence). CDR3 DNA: TGTGCCAGCAGCCAAGATTTGGGTGGTAATCAGCCCCAGCATTTT. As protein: CASSQDLGGNQPQHF.

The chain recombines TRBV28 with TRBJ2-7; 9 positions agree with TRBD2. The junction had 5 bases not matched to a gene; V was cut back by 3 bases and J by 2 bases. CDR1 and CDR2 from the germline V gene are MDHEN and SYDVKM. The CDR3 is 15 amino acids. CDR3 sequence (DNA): TGTGCCAGCAGTTTGAGTAGCGGGAGCGCCTACGAGCAGTACTTC. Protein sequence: CASSLSSGSAYEQYF.

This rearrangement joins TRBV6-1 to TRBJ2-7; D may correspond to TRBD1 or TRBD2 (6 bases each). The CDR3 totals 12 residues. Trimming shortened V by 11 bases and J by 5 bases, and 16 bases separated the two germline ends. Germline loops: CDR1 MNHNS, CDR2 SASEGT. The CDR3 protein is CAVSQGGDEQYF. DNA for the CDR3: TGTGCCGTATCACAGGGAGGCGACGAGCAGTACTTC.

CDR3 loop: CASGNNGYTF. CDR3 DNA: TGTGCCAGCGGAAACAATGGCTACACCTTC. This sequence joins TRBV28 and TRBJ1-2, with unresolved D. The V end was cut by 8 bases, the J end by 6 bases, with 7 bases between. There are 10 residues in the CDR3. Germline V gene data show CDR1 as MDHEN and CDR2 as SYDVKM.

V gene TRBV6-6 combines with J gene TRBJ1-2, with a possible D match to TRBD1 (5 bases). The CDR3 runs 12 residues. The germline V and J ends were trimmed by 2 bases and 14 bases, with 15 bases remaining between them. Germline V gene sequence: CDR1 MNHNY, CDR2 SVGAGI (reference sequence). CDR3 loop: CASSYLTSGGTF. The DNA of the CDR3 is TGTGCCAGCAGTTACCTCACGTCGGGGGGGACCTTC.

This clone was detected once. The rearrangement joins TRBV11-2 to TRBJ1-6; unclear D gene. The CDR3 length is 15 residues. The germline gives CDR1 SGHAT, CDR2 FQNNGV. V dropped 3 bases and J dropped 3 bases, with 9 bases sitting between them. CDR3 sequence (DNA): TGTGCCAGCAGCTTGGGAGGGTTCTATAATTCACCCCTCCACTTT. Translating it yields CASSLGGFYNSPLHF.

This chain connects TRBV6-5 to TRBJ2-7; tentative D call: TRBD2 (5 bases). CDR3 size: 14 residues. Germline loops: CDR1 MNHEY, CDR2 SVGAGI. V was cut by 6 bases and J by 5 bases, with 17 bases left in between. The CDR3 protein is CASSLNTPRDEQYF. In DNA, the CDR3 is TGTGCCAGCAGCCTGAATACTCCGCGGGACGAGCAGTACTTC.

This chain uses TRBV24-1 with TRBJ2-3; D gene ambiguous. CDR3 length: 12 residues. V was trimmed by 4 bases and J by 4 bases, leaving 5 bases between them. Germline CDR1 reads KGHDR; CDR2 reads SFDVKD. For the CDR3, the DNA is TGTGCCACCAGTGACCCCTCAGATACGCAGTATTTT. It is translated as CATSDPSDTQYF.

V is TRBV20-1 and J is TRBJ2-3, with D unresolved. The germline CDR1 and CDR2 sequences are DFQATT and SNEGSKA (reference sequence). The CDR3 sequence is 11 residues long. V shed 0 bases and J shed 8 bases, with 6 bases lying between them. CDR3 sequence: CSARDLGTQYF. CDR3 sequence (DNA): TGCAGTGCTAGAGACCTAGGTACGCAGTATTTT.

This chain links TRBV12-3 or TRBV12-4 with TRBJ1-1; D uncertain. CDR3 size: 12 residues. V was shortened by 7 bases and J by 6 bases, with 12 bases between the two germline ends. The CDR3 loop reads CASTNIVSEAFF. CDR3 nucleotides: TGTGCCAGCACTAATATAGTGTCTGAAGCTTTCTTT.

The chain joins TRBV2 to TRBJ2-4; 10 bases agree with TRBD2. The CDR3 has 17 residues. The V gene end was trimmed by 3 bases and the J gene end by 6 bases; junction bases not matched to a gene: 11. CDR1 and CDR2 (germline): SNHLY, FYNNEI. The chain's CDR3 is CASSDRASGGVRNIQYF. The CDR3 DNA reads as TGTGCCAGCAGTGATCGGGCTAGCGGGGGCGTTCGAAACATTCAGTACTTC.

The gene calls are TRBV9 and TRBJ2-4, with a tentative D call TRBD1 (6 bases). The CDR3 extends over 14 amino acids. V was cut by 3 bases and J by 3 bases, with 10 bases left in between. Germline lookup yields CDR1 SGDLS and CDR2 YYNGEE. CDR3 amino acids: CASSGRDNKNIQYF. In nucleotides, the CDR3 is TGTGCCAGCAGCGGCCGGGACAACAAAAACATTCAGTACTTC.

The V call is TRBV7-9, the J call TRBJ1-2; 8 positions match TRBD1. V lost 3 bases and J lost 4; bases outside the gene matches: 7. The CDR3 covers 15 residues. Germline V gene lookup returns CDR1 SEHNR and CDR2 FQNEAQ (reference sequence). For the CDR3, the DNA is TGTGCCAGCAGCTTTGACAGGGGCGGTAGCTATGGCTACACCTTC. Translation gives CASSFDRGGSYGYTF.

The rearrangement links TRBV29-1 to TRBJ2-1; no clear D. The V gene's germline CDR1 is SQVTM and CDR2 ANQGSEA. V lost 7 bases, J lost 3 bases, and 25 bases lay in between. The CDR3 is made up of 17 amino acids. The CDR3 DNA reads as TGCAGCGCCCGCCGCCCGGGCAGCCCCCCAGACTACAATGAGCAGTTCTTC. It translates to CSARRPGSPPDYNEQFF.

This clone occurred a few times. The CDR3 is CASSPGMRLAGGPKNIQYF. The DNA of the CDR3 is TGTGCCAGCTCACCGGGGATGCGACTAGCGGGAGGGCCGAAAAACATTCAGTACTTC. This chain links TRBV18 with TRBJ2-4; 14 nucleotides match TRBD2. The ends lost 3 bases at V and 4 bases at J; junction bases unmatched: 11. The CDR3 has 19 amino acids. Germline CDR1 reads KGHSH; CDR2 reads LQKENI.

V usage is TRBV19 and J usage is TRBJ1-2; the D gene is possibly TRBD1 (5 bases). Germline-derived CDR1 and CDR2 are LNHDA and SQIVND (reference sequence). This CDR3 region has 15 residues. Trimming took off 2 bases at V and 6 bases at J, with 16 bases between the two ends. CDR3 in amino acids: CASSIIGGARNGYTF. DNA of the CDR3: TGTGCCAGTAGTATAATCGGAGGGGCGAGAAATGGCTACACCTTC. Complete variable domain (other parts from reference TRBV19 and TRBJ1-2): DGGITQSPKYLFRKEGQNVTLSCEQNLNHDAMYWYRQDPGQGLRLIYYSQIVNDFQKGDIAEGYSVSREKKESFPLTVTSAQKNPTAFYLCASSIIGGARNGYTFGSGTRLTVV.

CDR3 DNA: TGTGCCTGGAGGTCGACACGGGGGGTTTACGAGCAGTACTTC. Translation: CAWRSTRGVYEQYF. The V and J genes are TRBV30 and TRBJ2-7; 7 bases agree with TRBD2. The CDR3 runs 14 residues. CDR1 and CDR2 (germline): GTSNPN, SVGIG (reference sequence). The J segment lost 4 bases and the V segment lost 3 bases, leaving 9 bases of the junction unmatched.